Listed here are 25 T cell receptor beta chains from one sample, sequenced in a study of CD8 T cells in Susac syndrome. Reverse transcription used about 0.5 to 1 ug RNA and random hexamers. TCRdb called the immunoSEQ multiplex PCR reads again in MiXCR, with one record for every CDR3 protein. The sample comprises under 350,000 distinct CDR3 sequences, roughly nine tenths of which are singletons, and less than 0.08% rests with the top ten. Sequencing input: CD4+ T cells from PBMCs. The receptors here all came from a human donor with multiple sclerosis.

The chain has TRBV6-5 and TRBJ2-3; D gene uncertain. The CDR3 length is 15 residues. Trimming took 5 bases from V and 2 from J, leaving 14 bases between them. The V gene's germline CDR1 is MNHEY and CDR2 SVGAGI. CDR3 in amino acids: CASSNLPPPTDTQYF. CDR3 in DNA: TGTGCCAGCAGTAATTTACCCCCCCCCACAGATACGCAGTATTTT.

This sequence joins TRBV20-1 and TRBJ1-5; D remains unclear. This CDR3 has 14 amino acids. The germline gives CDR1 DFQATT, CDR2 SNEGSKA (reference sequence). With 0 bases removed from V and 0 bases from J, the gap between germline ends came to 6 bases. CDR3 region: CSAREPLSNQPQHF. CDR3 in DNA: TGCAGTGCTAGAGAGCCACTTAGCAATCAGCCCCAGCATTTT.

This clonotype was seen once. This sequence joins TRBV19 and TRBJ1-1, with D maybe TRBD1 (5 bases). Trimming took 3 bases from V and 0 from J, leaving 14 bases between them. The CDR3 sequence is 16 residues long. The V gene's germline CDR1 is LNHDA and CDR2 SQIVND (reference sequence). CDR3 region: CASSIPPTEMNTEAFF. CDR3 nucleotides: TGTGCCAGTAGTATCCCACCGACAGAAATGAACACTGAAGCTTTCTTT.

The chain has TRBV29-1 and TRBJ2-5; possible D gene TRBD2, 5 bases. Germline V gene lookup returns CDR1 SQVTM and CDR2 ANQGSEA. V lost 3 bases and J 5 bases, leaving 13 bases between the germline ends. The CDR3 has 13 residues. The CDR3 sequence: CSVEASTGETQYF. CDR3 nucleotides: TGCAGCGTTGAGGCCTCGACGGGGGAGACCCAGTACTTC.

The chain uses TRBV19 and TRBJ1-1, with D possibly matching TRBD1 (6 bases). V was cut by 6 bases and J by 3 bases, with 14 bases left in between. CDR1 and CDR2 from the germline V gene are LNHDA and SQIVND (reference sequence). This CDR3 spans 14 amino acids. This CDR3 reads CASRSLGADTEAFF. DNA of the CDR3: TGTGCCAGTAGGAGCCTGGGGGCGGACACTGAAGCTTTCTTT. The full variable domain, with the rest looked up from reference TRBV19 and TRBJ1-1, is DGGITQSPKYLFRKEGQNVTLSCEQNLNHDAMYWYRQDPGQGLRLIYYSQIVNDFQKGDIAEGYSVSREKKESFPLTVTSAQKNPTAFYLCASRSLGADTEAFFGQGTRLTVV.

This rearrangement joins TRBV5-1 to TRBJ2-6; 7 bases align to TRBD1. Germline V gene data show CDR1 as SGHRS and CDR2 as YFSETQ. The CDR3 spans 14 residues. The J segment lost 2 bases and the V segment lost 6 bases, leaving 2 bases of the junction unmatched. The CDR3 bases are TGCGCCAGCACTACAGGGGCTGGGGCCAACGTCCTGACTTTC. Protein: CASTTGAGANVLTF.

This clonotype was seen just once. This rearrangement joins TRBV6-1 to TRBJ1-1; 8 bases agree with TRBD1. V shed 0 bases, J shed 3 bases, and the junction held 9 bases outside the gene matches. The CDR3 length is 17 residues. Per germline, CDR1 MNHNS and CDR2 SASEGT. CDR3 nucleotide sequence: TGTGCCAGCAGTGAAGCCCCCCCAGGGGGCCTGGACACTGAAGCTTTCTTT. Its protein product is CASSEAPPGGLDTEAFF.

V and J are TRBV6-4 and TRBJ2-3; D is undetermined. V was trimmed by 2 bases and J by 2 bases, leaving 8 bases between them. Germline V CDR1 and CDR2: MRHNA, SNTAGT. The CDR3 has 14 residues. The CDR3 here is CASSDGSHTDTQYF. CDR3 nucleotides: TGTGCCAGCAGTGACGGCAGCCACACAGATACGCAGTATTTT.

The rearrangement joins TRBV20-1 to TRBJ2-5; 9 bases align to TRBD2. The V and J ends lost 3 bases and 5 bases, in that order; junction bases with no gene match: 16. The CDR3 totals 17 residues. Germline loops: CDR1 DFQATT, CDR2 SNEGSKA (reference sequence). In DNA, the CDR3 is TGCAGTGCTAGTGATAGCGGGAGAGGCTCCAAGCGGGAGACCCAGTACTTC. Protein: CSASDSGRGSKRETQYF.

V and J are TRBV5-6 and TRBJ2-2; D perhaps matches TRBD2 (6 bases). There are 14 residues in the CDR3. Germline CDR1 and CDR2: SGHDT and YYEEEE. The germline V and J ends were trimmed by 4 bases and 6 bases, with 13 bases remaining between them. The CDR3 sequence is CASSPAGRAGELFF. For the CDR3, the DNA is TGTGCCAGCAGCCCCGCGGGGAGAGCCGGGGAGCTGTTTTTT.

This chain links TRBV7-2 with TRBJ1-2; D call uncertain. The V and J ends lost 5 bases and 7 bases respectively, with 20 bases between them. The CDR3 spans 15 residues. In germline, CDR1 is SGHTA, CDR2 FQGNSA. The CDR3 loop is CASSTRTGATGGYTF. As DNA, the CDR3 is TGTGCCAGCAGCACTCGGACGGGCGCGACGGGTGGCTACACCTTC.

The chain joins TRBV29-1 to TRBJ1-1, with D uncertain. V was shortened by 6 bases and J by 2 bases, with 13 bases between the two germline ends. CDR1 and CDR2 (germline): SQVTM, ANQGSEA. The CDR3 sequence is 13 residues long. CDR3 sequence: CSVGRRLNTEAFF. The CDR3 bases are TGCAGCGTGGGGAGGAGGCTCAACACTGAAGCTTTCTTT.

This chain joins TRBV29-1 and TRBJ2-1; possibly TRBD1 or TRBD2 for D (6 bases each). V was clipped by 7 bases and J by 0 bases, with 25 bases between them. The CDR3 loop spans 18 amino acids. Per the germline V gene, CDR1 is SQVTM and CDR2 is ANQGSEA. CDR3 in amino acids: CSAHRDFPSGISYNEQFF. Here the CDR3 DNA reads TGCAGCGCGCACAGGGACTTCCCATCGGGGATCTCCTACAATGAGCAGTTCTTC.

CDR3 coding DNA: TGTGCCAGCAGTGATAACGGGGCTAATGAAAAACTGTTTTTT. Translation: CASSDNGANEKLFF. The chain has TRBV2 and TRBJ1-4; D is ambiguous. This CDR3 contains 14 residues. Trimming cost V 3 bases and J 3 bases, with 8 bases left between them. Germline V gene sequence: CDR1 SNHLY, CDR2 FYNNEI.

The V call is TRBV21-1, the J call TRBJ2-5; the D call of TRBD1 is as the table states it, not checked on the DNA. TRBV21-1 is classified as a pseudogene. CDR3 size: 16 residues. The CDR3 region is CASSKGLGQGQETQYF. As DNA, the CDR3 is TGTGCCAGCAGCAAAGGGTTGGGACAGGGCCAAGAGACCCAGTACTTC.

V gene TRBV7-3 combines with J gene TRBJ2-3; D call uncertain. CDR3 size: 13 residues. Germline loops: CDR1 SGHTA, CDR2 FQGTGA. Trimming removed 5 bases from V and 2 bases from J, with 8 bases in between. In DNA, the CDR3 is TGTGCCAGCAGCCCCTTTGTCACAGATACGCAGTATTTT. Residues: CASSPFVTDTQYF.

V is TRBV21-1 and J is TRBJ2-5; the D call of TRBD1 is as the table states it, not checked on the DNA. TRBV21-1 is noted as a pseudogene. This CDR3 has 13 amino acids. This chain's CDR3 is CASWQGQQETQYF. Here the CDR3 DNA reads TGTGCCAGCTGGCAGGGTCAACAAGAGACCCAGTACTTC.

V and J are TRBV19 and TRBJ2-6; unclear D gene. The CDR3 sequence is 14 residues long. V shed 8 bases and J shed 2 bases, with 10 bases lying between them. The germline V gene has CDR1 LNHDA and CDR2 SQIVND (reference sequence). The CDR3 region has the DNA TGTGCCAGTGCATACCAAACTGGGGCCAACGTCCTGACTTTC. This encodes CASAYQTGANVLTF.

The chain uses TRBV7-8 and TRBJ2-1; 9 nucleotides align to TRBD2. This CDR3 region has 17 residues. V shed 0 bases and J 11 bases; nucleotides not matched to a gene: 14. Per germline, CDR1 SGHVS and CDR2 FQNEAQ. The DNA of the CDR3 is TGTGCCAGCAGCTTAGCGCGAATGGTTGAGCGGGGGGCCAAGCAGTTCTTC. Its translation is CASSLARMVERGAKQFF. Complete variable domain (other parts from reference TRBV7-8 and TRBJ2-1): GAGVSQSPRYKVAKRGQDVALRCDPISGHVSLFWYQQALGQGPEFLTYFQNEAQLDKSGLPSDRFFAERPEGSVSTLKIQRTQQEDSAVYLCASSLARMVERGAKQFFGPGTRLTVL.

The gene calls are TRBV9 and TRBJ2-3, with D possibly matching TRBD2 (5 bases). The CDR3 is 16 residues long. Germline V lookup: CDR1 SGDLS, CDR2 YYNGEE. V lost 6 bases to trimming and J lost 2 bases, with 19 bases between them. CDR3 in DNA: TGTGCCAGCACCCCAGTGACTACCACCCTCACAGATACGCAGTATTTT. Its translation: CASTPVTTTLTDTQYF. Full variable domain (rest looked up from reference TRBV9 and TRBJ2-3): DSGVTQTPKHLITATGQRVTLRCSPRSGDLSVYWYQQSLDQGLQFLIQYYNGEERAKGNILERFSAQQFPDLHSELNLSSLELGDSALYFCASTPVTTTLTDTQYFGPGTRLTVL.

The V and J genes are TRBV18 and TRBJ2-7; possible D gene TRBD1, 5 bases. The CDR3 length is 13 residues. Trimming took 4 bases from V and 5 from J, leaving 12 bases between them. Germline CDR1 KGHSH, CDR2 LQKENI. CDR3 bases: TGTGCCAGCTCACTCCAGGGCACGAACGAGCAGTACTTC. This sequence encodes CASSLQGTNEQYF. Using reference TRBV18 and TRBJ2-7 for the parts outside the CDR3, the full variable domain is NAGVMQNPRHLVRRRGQEARLRCSPMKGHSHVYWYRQLPEEGLKFMVYLQKENIIDESGMPKERFSAEFPKEGPSILRIQQVVRGDSAAYFCASSLQGTNEQYFGPGTRLTVT.

This rearrangement joins TRBV6-1 to TRBJ1-4; 7 bases map to TRBD1. Germline V lookup: CDR1 MNHNS, CDR2 SASEGT. There are 15 residues in the CDR3. The J segment lost 7 bases and the V segment lost 2 bases, leaving 7 bases of the junction unmatched. The CDR3 bases are TGTGCCAGCAGTGAAAGGAGGGGGCGAGGTGAAAAACTGTTTTTT. Its translation is CASSERRGRGEKLFF.

This chain joins TRBV7-2 and TRBJ1-1, with 7 bases matching TRBD1. Germline loops: CDR1 SGHTA, CDR2 FQGNSA. The junction had 17 bases not matched to a gene; V was cut back by 3 bases and J by 10 bases. The CDR3 has 16 residues. The CDR3 loop reads CASSFQPRDSIFGAFF. In DNA form, the CDR3 reads TGTGCCAGCAGCTTCCAACCCCGGGACAGCATTTTTGGAGCTTTCTTT. Full variable domain (remainder filled in from reference TRBV7-2 and TRBJ1-1): GAGVSQSPSNKVTEKGKDVELRCDPISGHTALYWYRQSLGQGLEFLIYFQGNSAPDKSGLPSDRFSAERTGGSVSTLTIQRTQQEDSAVYLCASSFQPRDSIFGAFFGQGTRLTVV.

The chain joins TRBV5-1 to TRBJ1-2, with 7 bases that match TRBD1. Germline V gene sequence: CDR1 SGHRS, CDR2 YFSETQ. The junction had 1 base not matched to a gene; V was cut back by 6 bases and J by 2 bases. CDR3 size: 12 residues. This CDR3 is CASTTGNYGYTF. The CDR3 DNA reads as TGCGCCAGCACGACAGGGAACTATGGCTACACCTTC.

This clonotype appeared once. The rearrangement joins TRBV18 to TRBJ2-7; no clear D. V was clipped by 0 bases and J by 4 bases, with 13 bases between them. Germline V gene lookup returns CDR1 KGHSH and CDR2 LQKENI. There are 15 residues in the CDR3. In DNA form, the CDR3 reads TGTGCCAGCTCACCACCCCCGGTAGCTGGGTACGAGCAGTACTTC. Amino acids: CASSPPPVAGYEQYF.